The entry that follows covers one T cell receptor (beta chain) sequence. Its antigen remains unidentified. Germline CDR1 and CDR2: SEHNR and FQNEAQ (reference sequence). The CDR3 covers 15 residues. Trimming removed 6 bases from V and 0 bases from J, with 11 bases in between. This specimen belongs to a study of T cell repertoires in cytomegalovirus infection. Overall study context: CMV infection plus the matching HLA type was flagged by public TCR beta signatures.

TCRdb reanalysed the reads using MiXCR and keeps one entry per CDR3 protein. The table lists 200,000 to 300,000 distinct CDR3 sequences, approximately 8.3% of them singletons, with over 13% in the top ten. General study points: The ex vivo response was dominated by HLA-C-restricted CMV-specific TCR beta clonotypes. Accumulated public TCR beta family frequency recognized individuals carrying CMV together with the relevant HLA.

This clonotype was sampled from a human donor in good health (CMV status not recorded). Some clones in this sample may be carry-over from other donors' samples. Material: PBMCs. V is TRBV7-9 and J is TRBJ2-2; D unresolved. CDR3 residues: CASSFYSSNTGELFF. In DNA, the CDR3 is TGTGCCAGCAGTTTCTACTCGTCGAACACCGGGGAGCTGTTTTTT. The full variable domain, its missing parts supplied by reference TRBV7-9 and TRBJ2-2, is DTGVSQNPRHKITKRGQNVTFRCDPISEHNRLYWYRQTLGQGPEFLTYFQNEAQLEKSRLLSDRFSAERPKGSFSTLEIQRTEQGDSAMYLCASSFYSSNTGELFFGEGSRLTVL.